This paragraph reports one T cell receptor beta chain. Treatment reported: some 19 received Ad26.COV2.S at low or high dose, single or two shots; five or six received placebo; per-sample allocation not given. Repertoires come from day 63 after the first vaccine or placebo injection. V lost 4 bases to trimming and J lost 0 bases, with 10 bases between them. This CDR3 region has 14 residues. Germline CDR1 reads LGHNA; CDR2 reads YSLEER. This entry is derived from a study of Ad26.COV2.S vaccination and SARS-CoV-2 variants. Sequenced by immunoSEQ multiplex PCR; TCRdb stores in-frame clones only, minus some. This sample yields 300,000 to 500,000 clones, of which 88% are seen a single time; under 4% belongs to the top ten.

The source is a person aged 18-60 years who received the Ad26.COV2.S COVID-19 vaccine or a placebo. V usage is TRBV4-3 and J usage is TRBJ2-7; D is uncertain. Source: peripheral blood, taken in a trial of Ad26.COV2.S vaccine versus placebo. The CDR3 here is CASSRTRSSYEQYF. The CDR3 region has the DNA TGCGCCAGCAGCCGGACCCGGAGCTCCTACGAGCAGTACTTC.